Below, 20 T cell receptor beta chains from the same sample are listed, as sequenced in a study of cytomegalovirus exposure and HLA in healthy donors. The PCR contained 60 Vbeta and 13 Jbeta primers. Only in-frame clones appear in the TCRdb table, and some are missing; sequencing was by immunoSEQ multiplex PCR. Recorded for this sample: more than 95,000 clones. Sequenced input: PBMCs. The receptors here all came from a man between 18 and 35 years old in good health and CMV-seronegative.

The genes are TRBV4-1 and TRBJ1-1; TRBD1 matches 11 bases. V shed 4 bases and J 8 bases; nucleotides not matched to a gene: 12. Germline V lookup: CDR1 MGHRA, CDR2 YSYEKL. The CDR3 has 16 amino acids. Written as DNA, the CDR3 is TGCGCCAGCAGCCGCCTAGTGGGACAGGGGGGGGCCGAAGCTTTCTTT. Translation: CASSRLVGQGGAEAFF.

The chain links TRBV6-1 to TRBJ2-7; TRBD2 might be the D (6 bases). The CDR3 extends over 17 amino acids. The germline V gene has CDR1 MNHNS and CDR2 SASEGT. V lost 3 bases, J lost 2 bases, and 20 bases lay in between. CDR3 nucleotide sequence: TGTGCCAGCAGTGACTTTCTAGGCGGGGCGTTTACCTACGAGCAGTACTTC. This codes for CASSDFLGGAFTYEQYF.

This sequence joins TRBV5-1 and TRBJ2-1, with D perhaps TRBD2 (5 bases). This CDR3 region has 14 residues. The germline CDR1 and CDR2 sequences are SGHRS and YFSETQ. Trimming shortened V by 0 bases and J by 9 bases, and 13 bases separated the two germline ends. CDR3 amino acids: CASSLAAGWGEQFF. CDR3 coding DNA: TGCGCCAGCAGCTTGGCCGCGGGCTGGGGTGAGCAGTTCTTC.

This chain connects TRBV9 to TRBJ2-2; 8 bases map to TRBD1. The length of the CDR3 is 16 residues. Germline loops: CDR1 SGDLS, CDR2 YYNGEE. V was clipped by 4 bases and J by 5 bases; unmatched bases: 10. The chain's CDR3 is CASSPSQGAGTGELFF. CDR3 coding DNA: TGTGCCAGCAGCCCTAGCCAGGGGGCTGGGACCGGGGAGCTGTTTTTT.

The V gene is TRBV5-1, the J gene TRBJ2-7; 9 nucleotides align to TRBD2. Trimming removed 0 bases from V and 7 bases from J; junction bases left unmatched: 11. The germline gives CDR1 SGHRS, CDR2 YFSETQ. This CDR3 has 16 residues. The CDR3 sequence is CASSLDLGTSTNEQYF. CDR3 DNA sequence: TGCGCCAGCAGCTTGGATCTGGGGACTAGCACAAATGAGCAGTACTTC.

The rearrangement uses TRBV4-2 and TRBJ2-3; D ambiguous. CDR3 length: 14 residues. CDR1 is LGHNA, CDR2 YNFKEQ, per germline. V was shortened by 0 bases and J by 1 base, with 5 bases between the two germline ends. CDR3 amino acids: CASSQDPGTDTQYF. DNA of the CDR3: TGTGCCAGCAGCCAAGATCCCGGCACAGATACGCAGTATTTT.

The chain joins TRBV7-8 to TRBJ1-5, with 7 positions matching TRBD1. The germline CDR1 and CDR2 sequences are SGHVS and FQNEAQ. V gave up 1 base and J gave up 1 base; unmatched junction bases: 7. This CDR3 contains 17 residues. In DNA form, the CDR3 reads TGTGCCAGCAGCTTAGACAGGGGAGGTTCGAGCAATCAGCCCCAGCATTTT. Amino acid sequence: CASSLDRGGSSNQPQHF.

The V call is TRBV6-1, the J call TRBJ2-7, with no clear D. The CDR3 extends over 14 amino acids. V was shortened by 6 bases and J by 5 bases, with 17 bases between the two germline ends. The germline V gene has CDR1 MNHNS and CDR2 SASEGT. CDR3 amino acids: CASSAGEEYHEQYF. CDR3 nucleotide sequence: TGTGCCAGCAGCGCCGGAGAGGAGTACCACGAGCAGTACTTC.

The gene calls are TRBV19 and TRBJ2-7; D might be TRBD1 (6 bases). Germline assignment: CDR1 LNHDA and CDR2 SQIVND (reference sequence). The length of the CDR3 is 14 residues. Trimming took 3 bases from V and 1 from J, leaving 10 bases between them. The CDR3 spells CASSISTGSYEQYF. CDR3 DNA: TGTGCCAGTAGTATTTCAACAGGGTCCTACGAGCAGTACTTC.

The chain employs TRBV6-4 and TRBJ2-7; TRBD2 might be the D (7 bases). CDR1 and CDR2 from the germline V gene are MRHNA and SNTAGT. The CDR3 extends over 15 amino acids. With 6 bases removed from V and 0 bases from J, the gap between germline ends came to 15 bases. The CDR3 protein is CASSVGRGNSYEQYF. The CDR3 nucleotides are TGTGCCAGCAGCGTTGGGAGGGGGAACTCCTACGAGCAGTACTTC.

The rearrangement uses TRBV11-2 and TRBJ2-7, with 11 bases aligning to TRBD2. Germline CDR1 is SGHAT and CDR2 is FQNNGV. The CDR3 is 14 amino acids. V lost 1 base and J lost 6; bases outside the gene matches: 2. DNA for the CDR3: TGTGCCAGCAGCTTAGGGCTAGCGGGGGGCGAGCAGTACTTC. Translation gives CASSLGLAGGEQYF.

This rearrangement joins TRBV18 to TRBJ2-7; 12 bases are shared with TRBD2. Germline assignment: CDR1 KGHSH and CDR2 LQKENI. The junction had 10 bases not matched to a gene; V was cut back by 6 bases and J by 10 bases. The CDR3 loop spans 14 amino acids. The CDR3 region has the DNA TGTGCCAGCTCCCCCAACCGACTAGCGGGGGAACAGTACTTC. This encodes CASSPNRLAGEQYF.

The genes are TRBV6-1 and TRBJ2-7; D might be TRBD2 (6 bases). The CDR3 is 13 amino acids. V lost 11 bases, J lost 2 bases, and 16 bases lay in between. CDR1 and CDR2 (germline): MNHNS, SASEGT. The CDR3 DNA follows: TGTGCCGGGGCGGCGCGGGGAGCCTACGAGCAGTACTTC. Translating it yields CAGAARGAYEQYF.

The V call is TRBV18, the J call TRBJ1-1, with a possible D match to TRBD1 (6 bases). Per germline, CDR1 KGHSH and CDR2 LQKENI. This CDR3 is 15 amino acids long. Trimming removed 5 bases from V and 4 bases from J, with 17 bases in between. For the CDR3, the DNA is TGTGCCAGCTCAGACCAGGGGCTCCTGGGCACTGAAGCTTTCTTT. Encoded protein: CASSDQGLLGTEAFF.

On this clone itself: A read error may account for a junction end that differs from germline. This chain connects TRBV7-7 to TRBJ2-5; the D gene is possibly TRBD1 (5 bases). The germline CDR1 and CDR2 sequences are SSHAT and FNYEAQ (reference sequence). The CDR3 consists of 14 residues. The CDR3 protein is CASSLIGQGMAQYF. The CDR3 DNA reads TGTGCTAGCAGCTTAATAGGGCAGGGCATGGCCCAGTACTTC.

The rearrangement links TRBV12-5 to TRBJ1-1; the D gene is possibly TRBD1 (6 bases). Trimming stripped 4 bases from V and 7 bases from J, with 19 bases between. Germline V gene sequence: CDR1 LGHNT, CDR2 FRNRAP. CDR3 length equals 15 residues. The CDR3 DNA reads as TGTGCTAGTGGTTCCCGGACAGTCGATCGGTTTGAAGCTTTCTTT. It encodes CASGSRTVDRFEAFF.

V usage is TRBV5-1 and J usage is TRBJ2-3; 12 bases line up with TRBD2. The V and J ends lost 0 bases and 6 bases, in that order; junction bases with no gene match: 5. CDR1 is SGHRS and CDR2 is YFSETQ in the germline V gene. The CDR3 is 16 amino acids. The CDR3 reads CASSLGLAGDSDTQYF. CDR3 DNA: TGCGCCAGCAGCTTGGGACTAGCGGGGGATTCTGATACGCAGTATTTT.

V is TRBV6-1 and J is TRBJ1-1; D gene unclear. CDR1 and CDR2 from the germline V gene are MNHNS and SASEGT. Trimming took 3 bases from V and 1 from J, leaving 6 bases between them. The CDR3 spans 13 residues. The CDR3 spells CASSDGRNTEAFF. CDR3 sequence (DNA): TGTGCCAGCAGTGATGGTAGGAACACTGAAGCTTTCTTT.

The genes are TRBV28 and TRBJ1-2, with D hard to call. Trimming shortened V by 8 bases and J by 4 bases, and 14 bases separated the two germline ends. Germline V lookup: CDR1 MDHEN, CDR2 SYDVKM. CDR3 length equals 13 residues. The CDR3 coding sequence is TGTGCCAGCTTCTCCCCCCCGAGCTATGGCTACACCTTC. It specifies CASFSPPSYGYTF.

V is TRBV5-4 and J is TRBJ1-2; perhaps TRBD1 as D (6 bases). The CDR3 has 17 amino acids. Trimming removed 5 bases from V and 2 bases from J, with 22 bases in between. Germline-derived CDR1 and CDR2 are SGHNT and YYREEE (reference sequence). The CDR3 DNA is TGTGCCAGCAGTTCTCTTCCCCGGACAGCCTTGAACTATGGCTACACCTTC. The encoded protein is CASSSLPRTALNYGYTF.